The TCR beta chain described here comes from a study of cytomegalovirus exposure and HLA in healthy donors. For this clone: Its cognate antigen is unknown.

Study-level points and caveats: In a later analysis, most CMV-associated TCR beta chains appeared HLA-restricted. Researchers catalogued around 150 TCR beta chains as cytomegalovirus-associated. Another analysis was done later, and it associated around 16,000 TCR beta sequences with HLA alleles at 0.05 false discovery rate.

The PCR contained 60 Vbeta and 13 Jbeta primers. The method was immunoSEQ multiplex PCR; TCRdb's version includes in-frame clones alone and lacks a portion of them. The sample has some 87,000 clones, roughly 60% seen once; the top ten hold around 5%. The CDR3 sequence is 14 residues long. Germline V gene sequence: CDR1 SGHTA, CDR2 FQGTGA. With 4 bases removed from V and 5 bases from J, the gap between germline ends came to 13 bases. Among the donors, all were healthy bone marrow donors. Sequencing input: PBMCs. The receptor was derived from a woman in her thirties in good health and CMV-seropositive. This chain joins TRBV7-3 and TRBJ2-3, with a weak D call TRBD2 (6 bases). CDR3 in amino acids: CASSSGTARDTQYF. CDR3 sequence (DNA): TGTGCCAGCAGCTCGGGGACTGCGAGAGATACGCAGTATTTT.